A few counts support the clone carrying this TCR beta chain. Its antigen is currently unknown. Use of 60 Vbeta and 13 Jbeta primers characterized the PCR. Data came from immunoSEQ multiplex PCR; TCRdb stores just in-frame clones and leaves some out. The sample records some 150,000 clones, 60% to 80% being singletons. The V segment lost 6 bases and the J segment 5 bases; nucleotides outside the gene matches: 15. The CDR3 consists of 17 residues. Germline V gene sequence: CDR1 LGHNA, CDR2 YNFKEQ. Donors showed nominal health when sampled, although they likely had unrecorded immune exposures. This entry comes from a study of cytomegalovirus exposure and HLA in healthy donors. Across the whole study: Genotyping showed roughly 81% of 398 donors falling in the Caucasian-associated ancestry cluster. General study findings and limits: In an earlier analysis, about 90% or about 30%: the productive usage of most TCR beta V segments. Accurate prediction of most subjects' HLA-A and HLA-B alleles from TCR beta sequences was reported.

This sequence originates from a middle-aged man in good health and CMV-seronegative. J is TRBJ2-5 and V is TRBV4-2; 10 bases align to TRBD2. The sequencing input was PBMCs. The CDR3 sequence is CASRKVSSGGAGETQYF. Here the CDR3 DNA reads TGTGCCAGCAGAAAAGTATCCAGCGGGGGGGCAGGTGAGACCCAGTACTTC.